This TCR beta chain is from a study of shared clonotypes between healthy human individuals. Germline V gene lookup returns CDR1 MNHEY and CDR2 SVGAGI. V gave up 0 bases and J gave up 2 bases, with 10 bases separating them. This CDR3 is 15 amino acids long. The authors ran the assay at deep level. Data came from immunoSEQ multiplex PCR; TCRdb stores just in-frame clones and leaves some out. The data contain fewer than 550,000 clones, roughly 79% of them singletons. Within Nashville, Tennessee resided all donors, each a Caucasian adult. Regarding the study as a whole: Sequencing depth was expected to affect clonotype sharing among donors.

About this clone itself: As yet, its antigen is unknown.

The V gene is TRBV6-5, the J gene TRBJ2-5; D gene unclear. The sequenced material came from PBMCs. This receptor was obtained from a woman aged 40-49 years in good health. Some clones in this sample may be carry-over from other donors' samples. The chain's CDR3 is CASSYSSATQETQYF. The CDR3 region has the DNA TGTGCCAGCAGTTACTCGAGCGCTACACAAGAGACCCAGTACTTC.